Each of the 8 T cell receptor beta chains below was sequenced from the same sample in a study of blood T cell repertoires in COVID-19. Using immunoSEQ multiplex PCR, the repertoire was profiled, and TCRdb retains in-frame clones only, with some absent. This table holds under 200,000 clones, around four fifths found once. Specimen: peripheral blood. The source is a woman between 35 and 50 years old with acute or convalescent COVID-19.

The sample holds a few counts of this clone. The chain carries TRBV12-3 or TRBV12-4 and TRBJ2-2; no firm D call. Trimming took 2 bases from V and 3 from J, leaving 4 bases between them. The CDR3 has 13 residues. In nucleotides, the CDR3 is TGTGCCAGCAGTTTACTCTACACCGGGGAGCTGTTTTTT. Protein: CASSLLYTGELFF.

V and J are TRBV27 and TRBJ2-1, with 11 nucleotides matching TRBD2. Germline V gene data show CDR1 as MNHEY and CDR2 as SMNVEV (reference sequence). The CDR3 has 16 amino acids. V shed 4 bases and J 2 bases; nucleotides not matched to a gene: 4. As DNA, the CDR3 is TGTGCCAGCAGTTCTCATAGCGGGGGGGCCTACAATGAGCAGTTCTTC. Its translation is CASSSHSGGAYNEQFF.

The CDR3 DNA reads TGTGCCAGCAGTGCTATGGGGGCAGCAGGAAACACCATATATTTT. This translates into CASSAMGAAGNTIYF. V usage is TRBV2 and J usage is TRBJ1-3; the D gene is possibly TRBD1 (6 bases). The CDR3 extends over 15 amino acids. V lost 4 bases, J lost 4 bases, and 14 bases lay in between. Looked up from germline, CDR1 is SNHLY and CDR2 is FYNNEI.

The J gene is TRBJ1-5, the V gene TRBV7-9; D is possibly TRBD1 (6 bases). The V gene's germline CDR1 is SEHNR and CDR2 FQNEAQ (reference sequence). The CDR3 runs 15 residues. V was pared by 5 bases and J by 1 base, with 12 bases between. CDR3 nucleotides: TGTGCCAGCAGCGCTCAGGGGCAGAGCAATCAGCCCCAGCATTTT. It yields the protein CASSAQGQSNQPQHF.

This clone has more than one count but fewer than ten. The chain joins TRBV4-2 to TRBJ1-2; TRBD1 aligns across 10 bases. From germline, CDR1 is LGHNA and CDR2 YNFKEQ. With 0 bases clipped from V and 8 bases from J, the junction kept 6 bases outside the gene matches. The CDR3 loop spans 15 amino acids. In DNA, the CDR3 is TGTGCCAGCAGCCAAGAAGGACAGGGGGTTGGCGGCTACACCTTC. The encoded protein is CASSQEGQGVGGYTF.

The J gene is TRBJ1-2, the V gene TRBV15; D uncertain. The CDR3 has 12 amino acids. V was trimmed by 4 bases and J by 6 bases, leaving 9 bases between them. The germline V gene encodes CDR1 LNHNV and CDR2 YYDKDF (reference sequence). Here the CDR3 DNA reads TGTGCCACCAGCATGGCAGGTAATGGCTACACCTTC. The encoded protein is CATSMAGNGYTF. Complete variable domain (other parts from reference TRBV15 and TRBJ1-2): DAMVIQNPRYQVTQFGKPVTLSCSQTLNHNVMYWYQQKSSQAPKLLFHYYDKDFNNEADTPDNFQSRRPNTSFCFLDIRSPGLGDTAMYLCATSMAGNGYTFGSGTRLTVV.

J is TRBJ2-7 and V is TRBV2; D may be TRBD2 (6 bases). There are 12 residues in the CDR3. The germline V gene encodes CDR1 SNHLY and CDR2 FYNNEI. The DNA of the CDR3 is TGTGTTTCGAAGCGGGCCCCTCCTGCGCAGTACTTC. This gives the protein CVSKRAPPAQYF. Filled out from reference TRBV2 and TRBJ2-7, the complete variable domain reads EPEVTQTPSHQVTQMGQEVILRCVPISNHLYFYWYRQILGQKVEFLVSFYNNEISEKSEIFDDQFSVERPDGSNFTLKIRSTKLEDSAMYFCVSKRAPPAQYFGPGTRLTVT.

J is TRBJ1-2 and V is TRBV24-1; D unresolved. Germline lookup yields CDR1 KGHDR and CDR2 SFDVKD. The CDR3 loop spans 11 amino acids. Trimming removed 4 bases from V and 12 bases from J, with 11 bases in between. The CDR3 protein is CATSDGRSHTF. The CDR3 nucleotides are TGTGCCACCAGTGACGGCAGGTCCCACACCTTC.